This section outlines one TCR beta chain sequence together with its context. This clonotype was seen a handful of times. It has no known antigen specificity. No base-level quality is on record; no much larger clone is a single base apart. Taken from cysteine to phenylalanine, the CDR3 has 14 residues. Only CDR3 DNA remains: 42 bases, in frame from the first base. CDR1 MDHEN and CDR2 SYDVKM were looked up in the germline V gene. V is trimmed back by 1 base and J by 9 bases, and the junction contains 6 bases that no gene match accounts for. The data derive from a study of blood T cells in healthy people across ages (dated by TCRdb to between 2015 and 2016). For the wider study: In model experiments, template switching captured about one uniquely barcoded TCR beta cDNA molecule for every two T cells. Age-related changes in TCR beta repertoire diversity were measured in the study by deep sequencing normalized with unique cDNA molecular identifiers. Two additional independent replicas of 1 million unique cDNA reads from the same blood draw were analyzed for two donors (one aged 18 to 30 and one aged 80 or older). To avoid experimental bias, donors of different ages were distributed randomly across sequencing lanes. Donors were grouped into four age groups: young (average roughly 15 years), middle-aged (39), aged (around 60) and long-lived (about 82). Overall study outcomes, separate from this receptor: Conclusive comparison of naive and antigen-experienced compartments was prevented by the profiling of bulk unsorted PBMCs. As age increased, observed TCR beta diversity per million T cells dropped in a roughly linear way, and a significant reduction was already evident by age 40. Because donor CMV infection status was unknown, age-related changes in expanded clonotypes were potentially confounded. A strong correlation was found between observed TCR beta diversity and the percentage of naive T cells measured by flow cytometry. The long-lived group showed more naive CD4+ T cells, fewer expanded clones and increased TCR diversity than the aged group, suggesting age selection. Estimates of total diversity from one million sequenced T cells were regarded as lower bounds and underestimates.

Libraries were constructed by 5' RACE. This sample was sequenced with an Illumina HiSeq 2500. The second PCR ran for about 6 to 12 cycles and used a J-beta primer mix along with a sample-barcoded 5' primer. A template-switch 5' adaptor carrying 12 random nucleotides introduced a unique molecular identifier onto each TCR beta cDNA molecule. Each sample yielded at least 2.5 million CDR3-containing paired-end reads. First-strand cDNA synthesis was performed from all RNA using the Mint cDNA synthesis kit, with priming by a TRBC-specific oligonucleotide. All cDNA was treated with uracil-DNA glycosylase and then went through a first 18-cycle PCR with the universal primers M1SS and BC2_uni_R. Turning to the authors' computational methods: For normalization, 1 million high-quality reads, each with a distinct molecular identifier, were randomly selected from each sample. Instead of being binned into consensus sequences, reads that shared molecular identifiers were thrown out. MiTCR, with a Q25 quality threshold and the strictest error-elimination algorithm, was used for CDR3 identification, clonotype clustering and error correction. A nonparametric unseen species model with Euler transformation was used to estimate a lower bound on total TCR beta diversity. TCRdb handled the public reads itself, with Q25 trimming in fastp and clone calling in MiXCR, and kept productive beta chains. All rows with the same CDR3 protein become a single entry with the most common DNA and genes. The V and J calls shown here were made by TCRdb, not taken from the authors' results. This sample has roughly 1,500,000 distinct CDR3 sequences in its table, and about 35% of those were observed once. The top ten clonotypes cover around 10% of the sample.

The 40 or so donors, aged about 6 to 100 years, were systemically healthy Caucasian individuals from Russia. Approximately 10 milliliters of peripheral blood were collected from each donor into EDTA-treated Vacutainer tubes. PBMCs were isolated by Ficoll-Paque density-gradient centrifugation, with at least 7 million obtained per sample. Total RNA was extracted from PBMCs with Trizol reagent, with at least 6 micrograms obtained per sample. For every donor, flow cytometry on a PBMC aliquot measured the percentage of naive CD45RAhigh/CD27high T cells. The sequencing sample was made of blood. The chain is made from TRBV28 and TRBJ2-1; 7 bases in between match TRBD2. The sequence was obtained from a woman aged 25 to 39 in good health. The CDR3 has the sequence CASSLSGGVSEQFF. The DNA sequence is as follows: TGTGCCAGCAGTTTATCGGGGGGTGTCAGTGAGCAGTTCTTC. Joined to the reference TRBV28 and TRBJ2-1 proteins, this CDR3 gives the full variable domain: DVKVTQSSRYLVKRTGEKVFLECVQDMDHENMFWYRQDPGLGLRLIYFSYDVKMKEKGDIPEGYSVSREKKERFSLILESASTNQTSMYLCASSLSGGVSEQFFGPGTRLTVL.